The 17 T cell receptor beta chains reported below all come from one sample, sequenced in a study of post-analysis software for immune sequencing data. Study-wide results and limits: TRBV5-6, TRBV5-1 and TRBV20-1 were among roughly 5 TRBV segments more frequent in patients than controls.

Antigens for these TCRs are unknown. Incorporated into the TCR beta cDNA libraries were unique molecular identifiers, which served to reduce PCR and sequencing biases. TCRdb redid the calling of the PCR reads with MiXCR, one entry per CDR3 protein. The sample carries 820,000 or so distinct CDR3 sequences, roughly 50% recorded once. Material for sequencing was blood. The receptor source for this set is a girl between 5 and 17 years old with multiple sclerosis.

The chain joins TRBV7-9 to TRBJ2-1; possibly TRBD1 or TRBD2 for D (5 bases each). The end of the DNA aligns better with TRBJ2-7, so the J call may be wrong. There are 16 residues in the CDR3. Germline CDR1 is SEHNR and CDR2 is FQNEAQ (reference sequence). CDR3 bases: TGTGCCAGCAGCCCAGTCCGGGACCAGGGTTACAATGAGCAGTACTTC. Translated, it gives CASSPVRDQGYNEQYF.

V is TRBV2 and J is TRBJ2-1; tentatively, D is TRBD1 (7 bases). This CDR3 region has 12 residues. Trimming left V 4 bases short and J 8 bases short, with 9 bases between. Germline V gene data show CDR1 as SNHLY and CDR2 as FYNNEI. The CDR3 region has the DNA TGTGCCAGCAGTGCAGGGGGGCATGAGCAGTTCTTC. Translating gives CASSAGGHEQFF.

This chain connects TRBV29-1 to TRBJ2-1; TRBD2 matches 8 bases. The J segment lost 5 bases and the V segment lost 6 bases, leaving 18 bases of the junction unmatched. The CDR3 is 17 amino acids. Germline CDR1 SQVTM, CDR2 ANQGSEA. The CDR3 reads CSVMGGLAVIVHNEQFF. In DNA form, the CDR3 reads TGCAGCGTAATGGGAGGACTAGCCGTAATCGTCCACAATGAGCAGTTCTTC.

This clonotype was seen a single time. V gene TRBV9 combines with J gene TRBJ2-1, with 9 bases that match TRBD2. V lost 0 bases, J lost 8 bases, and 6 bases stayed unmatched. In germline, CDR1 is SGDLS, CDR2 YYNGEE. The CDR3 loop spans 15 amino acids. The CDR3 DNA reads as TGTGCCAGCAGCGTAGGGGCTAGCGGGAAGGATGAGCAGTTCTTC. Protein sequence: CASSVGASGKDEQFF.

This clonotype has a handful of counts. The V gene is TRBV29-1, the J gene TRBJ2-7, with TRBD2 matching over 9 bases. In germline, CDR1 is SQVTM, CDR2 ANQGSEA. V was pared by 4 bases and J by 5 bases, with 12 bases of the junction left unmatched. The CDR3 is 15 amino acids. CDR3 bases: TGCAGCGTTGCCCTAAGGCTAGCGGGAACTCACGAGCAGTACTTC. Translation gives CSVALRLAGTHEQYF.

The CDR3 nucleotides are TGCAGTGCTCAGGACCCTTTCGGGGGACCAAAGAGTGGTGAGCAGTTCTTC. Its protein product is CSAQDPFGGPKSGEQFF. V and J are TRBV20-1 and TRBJ2-1, with a weak D call TRBD2 (6 bases). The V end was cut by 5 bases, the J end by 9 bases, with 29 bases between. The CDR3 has 17 residues. Germline assignment: CDR1 DFQATT and CDR2 SNEGSKA (reference sequence).

The chain uses TRBV6-5 and TRBJ2-5, with 10 bases lining up with TRBD1. CDR1 is MNHEY, CDR2 SVGAGI, per germline. V shed 5 bases and J 1 base; nucleotides not matched to a gene: 7. The CDR3 sequence is 16 residues long. CDR3 protein: CASSHRGQGRQETQYF. The DNA for the CDR3 is TGTGCCAGCAGTCATAGGGGACAGGGGCGCCAAGAGACCCAGTACTTC.

This clonotype occurred a few times. The V gene is TRBV20-1, the J gene TRBJ2-7; 9 nucleotides line up with TRBD2. The CDR3 spans 12 residues. The germline V gene encodes CDR1 DFQATT and CDR2 SNEGSKA (reference sequence). Trimming removed 3 bases from V and 4 bases from J; junction bases left unmatched: 1. CDR3 DNA sequence: TGCAGTGCTAGCGGACTAGCGTACGAGCAGTACTTC. Amino acid sequence: CSASGLAYEQYF.

This chain connects TRBV19 to TRBJ1-1, with a possible D match to TRBD1 (5 bases). Germline V CDR1 and CDR2: LNHDA, SQIVND (reference sequence). The CDR3 length is 12 residues. Trimming shortened V by 6 bases and J by 7 bases, and 12 bases separated the two germline ends. CDR3 in DNA: TGTGCCAGTAGGGAGTCGGGGCGTGAAGCTTTCTTT. Translating gives CASRESGREAFF.

The chain is built from TRBV6-5 and TRBJ1-4; 9 bases agree with TRBD1. The CDR3 contains 12 residues. Unmatched junction bases numbered 2, after V lost 8 bases and J lost 7 bases. CDR1 and CDR2 from the germline V gene are MNHEY and SVGAGI. This chain's CDR3 is CASGTGSEKLFF. The CDR3 DNA reads TGTGCCAGCGGGACAGGGAGTGAAAAACTGTTTTTT.

The CDR3 DNA sequence: TGTGCCACCAGTGATTTAAGGGGAAACAACTACGAGCAGTACTTC. Translating gives CATSDLRGNNYEQYF. This rearrangement joins TRBV24-1 to TRBJ2-5; D might be TRBD1 (5 bases). The better agreement between TRBJ2-7 and the DNA end casts doubt on the J call. Germline CDR1 and CDR2: KGHDR and SFDVKD. The CDR3 is 15 amino acids.

This clonotype was detected only a few times. V and J are TRBV12-3 or TRBV12-4 and TRBJ1-2; 10 bases match TRBD1. Trimming removed 1 base from V and 7 bases from J; junction bases left unmatched: 3. This CDR3 comprises 14 residues. The CDR3, as DNA: TGTGCCAGCAGTTTAGGGACAGGGGGACGTGGCTACACCTTC. It codes for CASSLGTGGRGYTF.

The V gene is TRBV20-1, the J gene TRBJ2-3; 7 bases agree with TRBD2. The length of the CDR3 is 13 residues. CDR1 and CDR2 (germline): DFQATT, SNEGSKA (reference sequence). J was trimmed by 0 bases and V by 6 bases; bases with no gene match: 3. The CDR3 is CSAYSGSTDTQYF. CDR3 in DNA: TGCAGTGCCTATAGCGGGAGCACAGATACGCAGTATTTT.

This sequence joins TRBV9 and TRBJ2-7, with D tentatively TRBD1 (5 bases). Per the germline V gene, CDR1 is SGDLS and CDR2 is YYNGEE. CDR3 size: 15 residues. Trimming left V 0 bases short and J 5 bases short, with 15 bases between. CDR3 nucleotide sequence: TGTGCCAGCAGCGTAGGGGCCAGGGTCGTCGACGAGCAGTACTTC. This codes for CASSVGARVVDEQYF.

This clonotype was detected once. The chain recombines TRBV4-2 with TRBJ2-4; TRBD2 matches 13 bases. Near its end, the DNA agrees better with TRBJ2-7, so the J call may be wrong. CDR1 and CDR2 from the germline V gene are LGHNA and YNFKEQ. CDR3 size: 18 residues. CDR3 coding DNA: TGTGCCAGCAGCCAAGGACCACTAGCGGGAGGGCCTCAGTACGAGCAGTACTTC. Its translation: CASSQGPLAGGPQYEQYF.

The J gene is TRBJ2-3, the V gene TRBV12-3 or TRBV12-4, with TRBD2 identical over 14 bases. With 5 bases clipped from V and 4 bases from J, the junction kept 2 bases outside the gene matches. This CDR3 has 15 residues. In DNA, the CDR3 is TGTGCCAGCAGTGTGACTAGCGGGAGGGCAGATACGCAGTATTTT. This encodes CASSVTSGRADTQYF.

The V gene is TRBV3-1, the J gene TRBJ1-1; D is perhaps TRBD1 (5 bases). Looked up from germline, CDR1 is LGHDT and CDR2 is YNNKEL (reference sequence). The CDR3 is made up of 14 amino acids. Trimming took off 1 base at V and 1 base at J, with 7 bases between the two ends. The DNA of the CDR3 is TGTGCCAGCAGCCAAGCAGGGAAGAACACTGAAGCTTTCTTT. Translated, it gives CASSQAGKNTEAFF.